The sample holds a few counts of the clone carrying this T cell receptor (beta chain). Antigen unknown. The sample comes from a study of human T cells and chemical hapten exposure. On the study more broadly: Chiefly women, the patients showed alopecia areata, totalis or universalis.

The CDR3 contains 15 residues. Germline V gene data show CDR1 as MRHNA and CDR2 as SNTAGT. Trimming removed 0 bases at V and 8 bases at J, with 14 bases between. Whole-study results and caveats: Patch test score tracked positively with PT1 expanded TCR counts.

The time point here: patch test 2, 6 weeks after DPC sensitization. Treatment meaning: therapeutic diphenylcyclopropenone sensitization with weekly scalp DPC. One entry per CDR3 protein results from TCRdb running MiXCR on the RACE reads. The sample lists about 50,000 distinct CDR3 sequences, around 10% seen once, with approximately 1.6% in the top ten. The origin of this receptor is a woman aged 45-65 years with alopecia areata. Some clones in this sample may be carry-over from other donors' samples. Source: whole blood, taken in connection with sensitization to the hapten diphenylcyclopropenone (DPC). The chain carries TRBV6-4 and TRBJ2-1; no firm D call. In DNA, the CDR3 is TGTGCCAGCAGTGACTCATACGGCAGACACGATGAGCAGTTCTTC. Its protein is CASSDSYGRHDEQFF.